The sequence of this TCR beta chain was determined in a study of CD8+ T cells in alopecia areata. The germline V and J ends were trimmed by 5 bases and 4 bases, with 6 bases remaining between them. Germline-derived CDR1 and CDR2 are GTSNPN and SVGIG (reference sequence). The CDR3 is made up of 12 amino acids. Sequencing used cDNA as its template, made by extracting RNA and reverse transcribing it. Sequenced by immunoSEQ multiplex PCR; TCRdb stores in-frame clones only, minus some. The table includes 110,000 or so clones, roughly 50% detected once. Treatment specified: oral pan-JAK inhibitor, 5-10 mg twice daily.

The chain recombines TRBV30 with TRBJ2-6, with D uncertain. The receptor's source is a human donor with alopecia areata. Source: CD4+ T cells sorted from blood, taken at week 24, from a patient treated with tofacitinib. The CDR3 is CAWAEGANVLTF. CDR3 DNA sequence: TGTGCCTGGGCTGAAGGGGCCAACGTCCTGACTTTC. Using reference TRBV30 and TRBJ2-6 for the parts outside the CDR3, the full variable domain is SQTIHQWPATLVQPVGSPLSLECTVEGTSNPNLYWYRQAAGRGLQLLFYSVGIGQISSEVPQNLSASRPQDRQFILSSKKLLLSDSGFYLCAWAEGANVLTFGAGSRLTVL.